This is a list of T cell receptor beta chains from one sample in a study of T cells in Graves' hyperthyroidism and ophthalmopathy. TCRdb passed the multiplex PCR reads through MiXCR, listing each CDR3 protein once. This sample carries under 40,000 distinct CDR3 sequences, around half of them seen once, and the ten largest clones take approximately 6.2%. The sample comprised blood. These receptors all come from a woman aged 50 to 65 with Graves' hyperthyroidism that later progressed to Graves' ophthalmopathy. Each CDR3 is given with its conserved first and last residue. Fields, in order: clone size, V gene, J gene, D gene, CDR3 protein, CDR3 DNA. D genes are given only for firm matches. Clone size appears in some rows only: once, few, many, or a class for an expanded clone.

clone_size: NA; v_call: TRBV2; j_call: TRBJ2-7; d_call: NA; cdr3_aa: CASSSSPYEQYF; cdr3_nt: TGTGCCAGCAGTTCCTCGCCCTACGAGCAGTACTTC
clone_size: many; v_call: TRBV6-5; j_call: TRBJ2-3; d_call: TRBD2; cdr3_aa: CASRTPSGRRGTQYF; cdr3_nt: TGTGCCAGCAGAACCCCGAGCGGGAGACGCGGTACGCAGTATTTT
clone_size: many; v_call: TRBV9; j_call: TRBJ2-2; d_call: TRBD2; cdr3_aa: CASSVAGGNTGELFF; cdr3_nt: TGTGCCAGCAGCGTTGCGGGAGGGAACACCGGGGAGCTGTTTTTT
clone_size: few; v_call: TRBV5-6; j_call: TRBJ1-2; d_call: NA; cdr3_aa: CASSGRDNYGYTF; cdr3_nt: TGTGCCAGCAGCGGACGGGACAACTATGGCTACACCTTC
clone_size: many; v_call: TRBV7-9; j_call: TRBJ2-7; d_call: TRBD1; cdr3_aa: CASSPSTGVNEQYF; cdr3_nt: TGTGCCAGCAGCCCCTCGACAGGGGTCAACGAGCAGTACTTC
clone_size: NA; v_call: TRBV10-1; j_call: TRBJ2-5; d_call: TRBD1; cdr3_aa: CASSAGTGGRQETQYF; cdr3_nt: TGCGCCAGCAGTGCCGGGACAGGCGGAAGACAAGAGACCCAGTACTTC
clone_size: many; v_call: TRBV13; j_call: TRBJ2-7; d_call: NA; cdr3_aa: CASGWGAYEQYF; cdr3_nt: TGTGCCAGCGGGTGGGGGGCCTACGAGCAGTACTTC
clone_size: NA; v_call: TRBV19; j_call: TRBJ2-5; d_call: NA; cdr3_aa: CASSDGYQETQYF; cdr3_nt: TGTGCCAGTTCGGACGGGTACCAAGAGACCCAGTACTTC
clone_size: NA; v_call: TRBV7-9; j_call: TRBJ1-5; d_call: NA; cdr3_aa: CSSSLGSRGGNEPQHF; cdr3_nt: TGTTCCAGCAGCTTAGGGTCCCGGGGCGGCAATGAGCCCCAGCATTTT
clone_size: NA; v_call: TRBV2; j_call: TRBJ1-2; d_call: TRBD1; cdr3_aa: CASRVRTGAFYGYTF; cdr3_nt: TGTGCCAGCAGAGTCCGGACAGGGGCCTTCTATGGCTACACCTTC
clone_size: NA; v_call: TRBV6-1; j_call: TRBJ1-1; d_call: NA; cdr3_aa: CASRGRQSTEASF; cdr3_nt: TGTGCCAGCAGGGGGAGGCAATCTACTGAAGCTTCCTTT
clone_size: many; v_call: TRBV5-6; j_call: TRBJ1-1; d_call: NA; cdr3_aa: CASSLPEMNTEAFF; cdr3_nt: TGTGCCAGCAGCTTGCCAGAAATGAACACTGAAGCTTTCTTT
clone_size: many; v_call: TRBV12-3/TRBV12-4; j_call: TRBJ2-3; d_call: NA; cdr3_aa: CASSVSGSTDTQYF; cdr3_nt: TGTGCCAGCAGTGTTAGCGGAAGCACAGATACGCAGTATTTT
clone_size: few; v_call: TRBV20-1; j_call: TRBJ1-1; d_call: TRBD1; cdr3_aa: CSAFDRGQMNTEAFF; cdr3_nt: TGCAGTGCCTTTGACAGGGGCCAAATGAACACTGAAGCTTTCTTT
clone_size: NA; v_call: TRBV29-1; j_call: TRBJ1-1; d_call: NA; cdr3_aa: CSVVHSSNTEAFF; cdr3_nt: TGCAGCGTTGTTCACAGCTCGAACACTGAAGCTTTCTTT
clone_size: many; v_call: TRBV7-3; j_call: TRBJ2-1; d_call: TRBD2; cdr3_aa: CASSLTISGLAYNEQFF; cdr3_nt: TGTGCCAGCAGCTTAACAATTTCAGGACTAGCCTACAATGAGCAGTTCTTC
clone_size: NA; v_call: TRBV2; j_call: TRBJ2-1; d_call: NA; cdr3_aa: CASSPSVDPYNEQFF; cdr3_nt: TGTGCCAGCAGCCCAAGCGTCGATCCCTACAATGAGCAGTTCTTC
clone_size: NA; v_call: TRBV19; j_call: TRBJ2-3; d_call: TRBD2; cdr3_aa: CASSISRTSGGTDTQYF; cdr3_nt: TGTGCCAGTAGTATTTCCCGGACTAGCGGGGGAACAGATACGCAGTATTTT
clone_size: NA; v_call: TRBV5-1; j_call: TRBJ2-7; d_call: NA; cdr3_aa: CASSMDSADYEQYF; cdr3_nt: TGCGCCAGCAGCATGGACAGCGCCGACTACGAACAGTACTTC
clone_size: many; v_call: TRBV27; j_call: TRBJ2-7; d_call: NA; cdr3_aa: CASSLSGQSFVYEQYF; cdr3_nt: TGTGCCAGCAGTTTATCGGGTCAGTCGTTTGTCTACGAGCAGTACTTC
clone_size: many; v_call: TRBV4-2; j_call: TRBJ2-4; d_call: NA; cdr3_aa: CASSQDFENIQYF; cdr3_nt: TGTGCCAGCAGCCAAGATTTCGAGAACATTCAGTACTTC
clone_size: NA; v_call: TRBV19; j_call: TRBJ2-7; d_call: NA; cdr3_aa: CASSIGQGYEQYF; cdr3_nt: TGTGCCAGTAGTATAGGGCAGGGGTACGAGCAGTACTTC
clone_size: NA; v_call: TRBV6-5; j_call: TRBJ2-1; d_call: TRBD2; cdr3_aa: CASERTSSSEQSF; cdr3_nt: TGTGCTAGCGAACGGACTAGCTCTTCTGAGCAGTCCTTC
clone_size: many; v_call: TRBV19; j_call: TRBJ2-7; d_call: TRBD1; cdr3_aa: CASSASGTGGYEQYF; cdr3_nt: TGTGCCAGTAGTGCCTCCGGGACAGGGGGCTACGAGCAGTACTTC
clone_size: NA; v_call: TRBV6-5; j_call: TRBJ1-1; d_call: NA; cdr3_aa: CASSWTAMNTEAFF; cdr3_nt: TGTGCCAGCAGTTGGACAGCCATGAACACTGAAGCTTTCTTT
clone_size: NA; v_call: TRBV9; j_call: TRBJ2-5; d_call: TRBD2; cdr3_aa: CASSVGLAGAGETQYF; cdr3_nt: TGTGCCAGCAGCGTAGGACTAGCGGGAGCGGGGGAGACCCAGTACTTC
clone_size: NA; v_call: TRBV20-1; j_call: TRBJ2-2; d_call: NA; cdr3_aa: CSARDWELFF; cdr3_nt: TGCAGTGCTAGAGACTGGGAGCTGTTTTTT
clone_size: NA; v_call: TRBV7-8; j_call: TRBJ2-1; d_call: TRBD2; cdr3_aa: CASSSDSGRAYNEQFF; cdr3_nt: TGTGCCAGCAGCTCCGATTCCGGGAGGGCCTACAATGAGCAGTTCTTC
clone_size: many; v_call: TRBV4-3; j_call: TRBJ2-3; d_call: TRBD2; cdr3_aa: CASSQIRLAGQRESTDTQYF; cdr3_nt: TGCGCCAGCAGCCAGATCCGACTAGCGGGGCAGAGGGAGAGCACAGATACGCAGTATTTT
clone_size: NA; v_call: TRBV12-3/TRBV12-4; j_call: TRBJ1-6; d_call: NA; cdr3_aa: CASRRISNPPLHF; cdr3_nt: TGTGCCAGCAGGAGGATTAGTAATCCACCCCTCCACTTT
clone_size: many; v_call: TRBV9; j_call: TRBJ1-3; d_call: NA; cdr3_aa: CASSGFGGAGNTIYF; cdr3_nt: TGTGCCAGCAGCGGCTTCGGGGGTGCTGGAAACACCATATATTTT
clone_size: NA; v_call: TRBV2; j_call: TRBJ1-1; d_call: NA; cdr3_aa: CASGSSGTVMNTEAFF; cdr3_nt: TGTGCCAGCGGTTCCTCCGGGACCGTAATGAACACTGAAGCTTTCTTT
clone_size: many; v_call: TRBV12-3/TRBV12-4; j_call: TRBJ2-5; d_call: NA; cdr3_aa: CASSLRGSETQYF; cdr3_nt: TGTGCCAGCAGTTTGAGGGGTTCAGAGACCCAGTACTTC